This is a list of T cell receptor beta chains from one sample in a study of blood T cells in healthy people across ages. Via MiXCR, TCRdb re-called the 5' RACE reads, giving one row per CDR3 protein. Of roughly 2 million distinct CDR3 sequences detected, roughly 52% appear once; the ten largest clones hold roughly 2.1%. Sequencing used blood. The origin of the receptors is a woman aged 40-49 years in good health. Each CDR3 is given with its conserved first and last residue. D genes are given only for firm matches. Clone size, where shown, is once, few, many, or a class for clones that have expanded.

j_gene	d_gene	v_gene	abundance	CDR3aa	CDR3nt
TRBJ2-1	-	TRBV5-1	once	CASSLPDGTTGYNEQFF	TGCGCCAGCAGCCTGCCGGACGGGACAACAGGCTACAATGAGCAGTTCTTC
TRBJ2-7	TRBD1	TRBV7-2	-	CASSIPGQGTEQYF	TGTGCCAGCAGCATCCCGGGACAGGGTACCGAGCAGTACTTC
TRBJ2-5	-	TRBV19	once	CASSIVAFGGVTQYF	TGTGCCAGTAGTATAGTCGCCTTTGGAGGAGTCACCCAGTACTTC
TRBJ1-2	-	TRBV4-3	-	CASSQDRGESNYGYTF	TGCGCCAGCAGCCAAGATAGGGGGGAATCCAACTATGGCTACACCTTC
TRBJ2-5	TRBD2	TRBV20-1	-	CSAREGLAGLYERYF	TGCAGTGCTAGAGAAGGACTAGCAGGCCTGTACGAGCGGTACTTC
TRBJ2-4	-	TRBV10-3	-	CAIQPAGAKNIQYF	TGTGCCATCCAACCGGCAGGAGCCAAAAACATTCAGTACTTC
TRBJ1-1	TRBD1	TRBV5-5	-	CASSRDRGGAFF	TGTGCCAGCTCCCGGGACAGGGGGGGAGCTTTCTTT
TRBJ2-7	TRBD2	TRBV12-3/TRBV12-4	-	CASSLTSGYNEQYF	TGTGCCAGCAGTTTGACTAGCGGCTACAATGAGCAGTACTTC
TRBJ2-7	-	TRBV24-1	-	CATMPRTYNEQYF	TGTGCCACCATGCCGAGGACCTACAATGAGCAGTACTTC
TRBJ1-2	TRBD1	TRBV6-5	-	CASSYLSRTGHGYTF	TGTGCCAGCAGTTACTTATCCAGGACAGGGCACGGCTACACCTTC
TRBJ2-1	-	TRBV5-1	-	CASSSLDKFNEQFF	TGCGCCAGCAGCTCGCTCGACAAATTTAACGAGCAGTTCTTC
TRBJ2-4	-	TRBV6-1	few	CASQITGWAIKNIQYF	TGTGCCAGCCAGATCACAGGGTGGGCAATTAAAAACATTCAGTACTTC
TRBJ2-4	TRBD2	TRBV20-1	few	CSARGSGVLKNIQYF	TGCAGTGCTAGGGGTAGCGGGGTTCTCAAAAACATTCAGTACTTC
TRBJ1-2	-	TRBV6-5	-	CASRGKNYGYTF	TGTGCCAGCAGGGGGAAAAACTATGGCTACACCTTC
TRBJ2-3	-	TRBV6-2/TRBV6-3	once	CASSYGGAHTDTQYF	TGTGCCAGCAGTTACGGGGGGGCCCACACAGATACGCAGTATTTT
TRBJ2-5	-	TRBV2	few	CASSVTGMAQETQYF	TGTGCCAGCAGCGTAACAGGGATGGCCCAAGAGACCCAGTACTTC
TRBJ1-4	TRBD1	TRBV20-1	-	CSARDSNGTGGEKLFF	TGCAGTGCTAGAGATAGTAACGGGACAGGGGGTGAAAAACTGTTTTTT
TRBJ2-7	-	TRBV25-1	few	CASSELQGNTYEQYF	TGTGCCAGCAGTGAATTACAAGGAAATACCTACGAGCAGTACTTC
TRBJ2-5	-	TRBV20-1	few	CSASEQQETQYF	TGCAGTGCCTCGGAACAGCAAGAGACCCAGTACTTC
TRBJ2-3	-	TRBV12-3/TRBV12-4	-	CASSLPTRDRTDTQYF	TGTGCCAGCAGTTTACCGACCAGAGATAGAACAGATACGCAGTATTTT
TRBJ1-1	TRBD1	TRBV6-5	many	CASSPDRGTEAFF	TGTGCCAGCAGTCCCGACAGGGGTACTGAAGCTTTCTTT
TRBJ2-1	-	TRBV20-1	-	CSAREGHNEQFF	TGCAGTGCTAGAGAAGGACACAATGAGCAGTTCTTC
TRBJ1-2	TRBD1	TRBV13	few	CASSFLVGTGSVANYGYTF	TGTGCCAGCAGCTTTCTTGTTGGGACAGGGTCGGTGGCTAACTATGGCTACACCTTC
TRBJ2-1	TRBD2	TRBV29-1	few	CSVGAGGLPDEQFF	TGCAGCGTCGGAGCGGGGGGGCTTCCGGATGAGCAGTTCTTC
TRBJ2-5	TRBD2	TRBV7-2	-	CASTFSGSTQETQYF	TGTGCCAGCACCTTTAGCGGGAGTACACAAGAGACCCAGTACTTC
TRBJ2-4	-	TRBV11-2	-	CASSLAGAPNIQYF	TGTGCCAGCAGCTTAGCGGGGGCACCCAACATTCAGTACTTC
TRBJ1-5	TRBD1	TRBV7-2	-	CASSLQRTGRNQPQHF	TGTGCCAGCAGCTTGCAGAGGACAGGGCGCAATCAGCCCCAGCATTTT
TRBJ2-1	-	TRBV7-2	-	CASIPMTGPVNNEQFF	TGTGCCAGCATCCCTATGACGGGGCCAGTAAACAATGAGCAGTTCTTC
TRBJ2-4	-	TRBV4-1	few	CASSPIEEGGNIQYF	TGCGCCAGCAGCCCCATCGAGGAGGGGGGAAACATTCAGTACTTC
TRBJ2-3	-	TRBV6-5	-	CASSDLLSDTQYF	TGTGCCAGCAGTGACCTACTGTCAGATACGCAGTATTTT
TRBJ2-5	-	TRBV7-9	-	CASSPRRRTDNQETQYF	TGTGCCAGCAGCCCGAGGCGGCGAACAGATAACCAAGAGACCCAGTACTTC
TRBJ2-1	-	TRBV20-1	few	CSAQGAGGRNEQFF	TGCAGCGCACAGGGGGCGGGGGGGCGGAATGAGCAGTTCTTC
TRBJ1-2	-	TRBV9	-	CASSDQPKPYGYTF	TGTGCCAGCAGCGACCAGCCCAAGCCCTATGGCTACACCTTC
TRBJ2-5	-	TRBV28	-	CASSLMVLEQETQYF	TGTGCCAGCAGTTTAATGGTCCTAGAGCAAGAGACCCAGTACTTC
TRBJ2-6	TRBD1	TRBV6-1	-	CASSMTGGGYPSGANVLTF	TGTGCCAGCAGCATGACAGGGGGGGGATATCCCTCTGGGGCCAACGTCCTGACTTTC
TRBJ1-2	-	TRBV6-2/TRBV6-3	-	CASRRGTSYGYTF	TGTGCCAGCAGACGTGGGACTAGCTATGGCTACACCTTC
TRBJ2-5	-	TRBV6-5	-	CASSYDTWRETQYF	TGTGCCAGCAGTTACGACACCTGGAGGGAGACCCAGTACTTC
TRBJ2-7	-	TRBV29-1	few	CSGGTSYEQYF	TGCAGCGGGGGGACATCCTACGAGCAGTACTTC
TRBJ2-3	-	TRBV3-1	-	CASSPAEITDTQYF	TGTGCCAGCAGCCCAGCGGAAATCACAGATACGCAGTATTTT
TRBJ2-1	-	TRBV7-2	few	CASSRDKSSYNEQFF	TGTGCCAGCAGCCGGGACAAGAGCTCCTACAATGAGCAGTTCTTC
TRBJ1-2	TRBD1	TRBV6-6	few	CASSYGGQPYGYTF	TGTGCCAGCAGTTACGGGGGACAGCCCTATGGCTACACCTTC
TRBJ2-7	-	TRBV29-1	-	CSVTGTNYEQYF	TGCAGCGTAACCGGGACAAACTACGAGCAGTACTTC